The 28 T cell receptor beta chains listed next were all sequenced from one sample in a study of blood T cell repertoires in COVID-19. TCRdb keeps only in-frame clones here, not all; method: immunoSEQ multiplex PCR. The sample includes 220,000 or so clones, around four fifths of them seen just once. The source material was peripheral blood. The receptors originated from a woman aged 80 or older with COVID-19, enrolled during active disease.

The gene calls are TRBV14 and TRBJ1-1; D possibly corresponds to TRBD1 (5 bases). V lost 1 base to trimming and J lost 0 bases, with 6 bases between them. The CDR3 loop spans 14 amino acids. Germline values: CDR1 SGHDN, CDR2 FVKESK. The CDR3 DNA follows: TGTGCCAGCAGCCAAGGGGGCGTGAACACTGAAGCTTTCTTT. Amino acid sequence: CASSQGGVNTEAFF.

CDR3 protein: CASSVTGQSFYYGYTF. DNA of the CDR3: TGTGCCAGCAGCGTAACGGGACAGTCCTTTTACTATGGCTACACCTTC. The chain joins TRBV9 to TRBJ1-2, with 7 nucleotides matching TRBD1. The CDR3 is 16 residues long. V lost 1 base and J lost 3; bases outside the gene matches: 9. The germline V gene encodes CDR1 SGDLS and CDR2 YYNGEE.

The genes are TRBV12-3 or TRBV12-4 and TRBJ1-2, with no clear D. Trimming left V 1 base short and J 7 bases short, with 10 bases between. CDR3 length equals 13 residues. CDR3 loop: CASSLGLESGYTF. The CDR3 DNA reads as TGTGCCAGCAGTTTAGGGTTGGAGAGTGGCTACACCTTC.

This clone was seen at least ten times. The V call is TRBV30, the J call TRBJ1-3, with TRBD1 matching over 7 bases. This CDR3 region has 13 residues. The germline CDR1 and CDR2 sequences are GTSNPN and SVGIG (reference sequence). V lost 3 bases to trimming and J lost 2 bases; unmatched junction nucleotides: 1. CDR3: CAWRGQAGNTIYF. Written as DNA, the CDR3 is TGTGCCTGGAGAGGACAGGCTGGAAACACCATATATTTT.

The CDR3 bases are TGTGCCAGCAGTGTAAAGGGAGGCTACGAGCAGTACTTC. It is translated as CASSVKGGYEQYF. The rearrangement links TRBV2 to TRBJ2-7, with D perhaps TRBD2 (6 bases). CDR1 and CDR2 (germline): SNHLY, FYNNEI. The ends were cut back, 4 bases at V and 3 bases at J, with 10 bases in the middle. The CDR3 runs 13 residues.

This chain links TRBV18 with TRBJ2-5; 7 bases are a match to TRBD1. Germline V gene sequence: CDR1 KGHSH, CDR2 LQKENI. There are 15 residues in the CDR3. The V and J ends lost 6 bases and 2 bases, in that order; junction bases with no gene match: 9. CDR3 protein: CASSPRQGRQETQYF. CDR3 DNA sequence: TGTGCCAGCTCCCCTCGACAGGGTAGGCAAGAGACCCAGTACTTC.

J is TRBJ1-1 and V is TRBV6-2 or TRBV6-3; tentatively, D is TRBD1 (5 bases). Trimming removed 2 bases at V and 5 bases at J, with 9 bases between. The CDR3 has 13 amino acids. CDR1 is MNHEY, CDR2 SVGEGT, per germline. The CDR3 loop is CASSYEAGTEAFF. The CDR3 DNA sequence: TGTGCCAGCAGTTACGAAGCAGGGACTGAAGCTTTCTTT.

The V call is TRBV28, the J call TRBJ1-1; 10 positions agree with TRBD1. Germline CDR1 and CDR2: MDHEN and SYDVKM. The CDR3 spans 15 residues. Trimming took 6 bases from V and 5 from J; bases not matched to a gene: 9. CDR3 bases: TGTGCCAGCAGATCCCCGGGACAGGGGAGGACTGAAGCTTTCTTT. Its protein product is CASRSPGQGRTEAFF.

The CDR3 DNA sequence: TGTGCCAGCAGCCAGGCGGGACTAGCGGGGATAGAGACCCAGTACTTC. It specifies CASSQAGLAGIETQYF. V and J are TRBV14 and TRBJ2-5; TRBD2 matches at 13 bases. CDR1 is SGHDN, CDR2 FVKESK, per germline. This CDR3 region has 16 residues. The junction had 5 bases not matched to a gene; V was cut back by 3 bases and J by 4 bases.

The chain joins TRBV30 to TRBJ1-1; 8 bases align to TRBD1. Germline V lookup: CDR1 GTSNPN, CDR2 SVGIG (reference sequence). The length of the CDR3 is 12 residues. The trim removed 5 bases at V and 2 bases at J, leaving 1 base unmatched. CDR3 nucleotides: TGTGCCTGGGGGACAGGAAACACTGAAGCTTTCTTT. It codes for CAWGTGNTEAFF.

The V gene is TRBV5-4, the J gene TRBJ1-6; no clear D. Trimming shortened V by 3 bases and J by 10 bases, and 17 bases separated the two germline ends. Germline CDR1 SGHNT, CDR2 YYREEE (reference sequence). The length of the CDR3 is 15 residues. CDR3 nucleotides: TGTGCCAGCAGCTCCTTGACTGTAGCTAACTCACCCCTCCACTTT. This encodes CASSSLTVANSPLHF.

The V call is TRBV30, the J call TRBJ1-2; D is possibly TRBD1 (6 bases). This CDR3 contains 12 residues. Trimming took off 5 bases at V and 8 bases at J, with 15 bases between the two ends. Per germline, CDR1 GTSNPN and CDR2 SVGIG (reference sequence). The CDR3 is CAWYLQGIGYTF. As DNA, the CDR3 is TGTGCCTGGTACTTACAGGGAATCGGCTACACCTTC. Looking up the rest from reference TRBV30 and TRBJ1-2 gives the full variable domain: SQTIHQWPATLVQPVGSPLSLECTVEGTSNPNLYWYRQAAGRGLQLLFYSVGIGQISSEVPQNLSASRPQDRQFILSSKKLLLSDSGFYLCAWYLQGIGYTFGSGTRLTVV.

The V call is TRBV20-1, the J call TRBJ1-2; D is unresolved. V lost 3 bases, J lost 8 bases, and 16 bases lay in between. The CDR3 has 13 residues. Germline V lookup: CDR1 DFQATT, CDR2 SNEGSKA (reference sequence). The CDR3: CSASKAGTSGYTF. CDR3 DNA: TGCAGTGCTAGTAAGGCAGGTACCTCCGGCTACACCTTC.

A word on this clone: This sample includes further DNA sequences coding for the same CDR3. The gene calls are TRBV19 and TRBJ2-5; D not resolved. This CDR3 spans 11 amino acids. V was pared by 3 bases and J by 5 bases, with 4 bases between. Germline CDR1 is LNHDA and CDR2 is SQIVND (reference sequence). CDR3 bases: TGTGCCAGTAGTATGGCTGAGACCCAGTACTTC. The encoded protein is CASSMAETQYF.

The CDR3 nucleotides are TGTGCCAGCAGCGACAGACAGGGCGCGAACACTGAAGCTTTCTTT. This sequence encodes CASSDRQGANTEAFF. V usage is TRBV7-9 and J usage is TRBJ1-1; TRBD1 aligns across 7 bases. In germline, CDR1 is SEHNR, CDR2 FQNEAQ (reference sequence). J gave up 1 base and V 5 bases, and 7 bases lay outside the gene matches. The CDR3 has 15 amino acids. The full variable domain, in which reference TRBV7-9 and TRBJ1-1 provide the parts outside the CDR3, is DTGVSQNPRHKITKRGQNVTFRCDPISEHNRLYWYRQTLGQGPEFLTYFQNEAQLEKSRLLSDRFSAERPKGSFSTLEIQRTEQGDSAMYLCASSDRQGANTEAFFGQGTRLTVV.

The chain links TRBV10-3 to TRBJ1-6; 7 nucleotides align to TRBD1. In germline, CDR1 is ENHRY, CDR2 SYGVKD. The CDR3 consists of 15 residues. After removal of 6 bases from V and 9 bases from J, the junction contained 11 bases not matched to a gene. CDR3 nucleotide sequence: TGTGCCATCAGGGCCGGACAGGACGTTAGTTCACCCCTCCACTTT. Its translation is CAIRAGQDVSSPLHF.

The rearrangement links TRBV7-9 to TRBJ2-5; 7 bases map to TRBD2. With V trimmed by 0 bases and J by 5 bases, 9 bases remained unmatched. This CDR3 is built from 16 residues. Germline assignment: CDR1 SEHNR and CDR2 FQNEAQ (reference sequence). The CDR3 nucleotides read TGTGCCAGCAGCTTAGCGCACGGGGGGTTGAGGGAGACCCAGTACTTC. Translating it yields CASSLAHGGLRETQYF.

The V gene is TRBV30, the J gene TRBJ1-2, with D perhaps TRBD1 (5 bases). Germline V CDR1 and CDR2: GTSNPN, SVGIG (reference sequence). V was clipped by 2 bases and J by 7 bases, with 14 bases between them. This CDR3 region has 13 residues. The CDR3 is CAWSLQGGFGYTF. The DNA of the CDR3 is TGTGCCTGGAGTCTCCAGGGTGGGTTTGGCTACACCTTC.

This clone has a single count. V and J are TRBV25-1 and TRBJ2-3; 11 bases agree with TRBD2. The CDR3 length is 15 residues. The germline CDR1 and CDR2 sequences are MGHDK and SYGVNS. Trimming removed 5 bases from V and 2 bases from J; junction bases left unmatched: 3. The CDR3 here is CASSIAGGNTDTQYF. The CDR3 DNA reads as TGTGCCAGCAGTATAGCGGGAGGGAACACAGATACGCAGTATTTT.

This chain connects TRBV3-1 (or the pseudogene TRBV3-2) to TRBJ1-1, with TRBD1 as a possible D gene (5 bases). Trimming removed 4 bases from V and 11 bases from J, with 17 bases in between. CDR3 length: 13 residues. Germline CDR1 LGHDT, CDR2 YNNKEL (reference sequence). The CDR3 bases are TGTGCCAGCAGCCGGCGGCAGGGCGCGTGGGCTTTCTTT. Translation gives CASSRRQGAWAFF.

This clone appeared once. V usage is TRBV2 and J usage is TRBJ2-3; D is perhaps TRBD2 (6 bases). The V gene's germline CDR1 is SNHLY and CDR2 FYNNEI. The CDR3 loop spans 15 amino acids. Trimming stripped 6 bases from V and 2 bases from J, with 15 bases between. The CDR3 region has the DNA TGTGCCAGCAGGGACCCGGGGGTGCCCACAGATACGCAGTATTTT. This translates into CASRDPGVPTDTQYF. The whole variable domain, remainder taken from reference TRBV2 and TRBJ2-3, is EPEVTQTPSHQVTQMGQEVILRCVPISNHLYFYWYRQILGQKVEFLVSFYNNEISEKSEIFDDQFSVERPDGSNFTLKIRSTKLEDSAMYFCASRDPGVPTDTQYFGPGTRLTVL.

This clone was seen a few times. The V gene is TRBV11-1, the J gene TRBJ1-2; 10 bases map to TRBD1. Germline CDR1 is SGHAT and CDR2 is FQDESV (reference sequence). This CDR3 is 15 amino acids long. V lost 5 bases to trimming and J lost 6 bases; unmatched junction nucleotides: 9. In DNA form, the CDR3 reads TGTGCCAGCAGCACCGGACAGGGGGGAAAGGATGGCTACACCTTC. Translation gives CASSTGQGGKDGYTF.

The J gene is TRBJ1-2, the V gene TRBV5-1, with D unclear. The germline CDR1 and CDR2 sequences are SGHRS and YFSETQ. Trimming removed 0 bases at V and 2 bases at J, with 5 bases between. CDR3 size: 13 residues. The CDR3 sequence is CASSLVQNYGYTF. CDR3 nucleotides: TGCGCCAGCAGCTTGGTTCAGAACTATGGCTACACCTTC.

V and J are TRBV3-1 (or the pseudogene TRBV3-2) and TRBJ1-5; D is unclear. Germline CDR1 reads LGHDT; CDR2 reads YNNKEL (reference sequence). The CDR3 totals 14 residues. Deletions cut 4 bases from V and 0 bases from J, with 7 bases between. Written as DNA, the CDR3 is TGTGCCAGCAGCCCTTACGGTAGCAATCAGCCCCAGCATTTT. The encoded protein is CASSPYGSNQPQHF.

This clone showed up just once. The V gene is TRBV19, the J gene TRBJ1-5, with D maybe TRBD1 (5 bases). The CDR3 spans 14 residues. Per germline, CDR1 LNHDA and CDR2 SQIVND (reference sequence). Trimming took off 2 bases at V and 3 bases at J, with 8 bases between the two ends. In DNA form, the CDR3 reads TGTGCCAGTAGTATATCAGGGAACAATCAGCCCCAGCATTTT. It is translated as CASSISGNNQPQHF. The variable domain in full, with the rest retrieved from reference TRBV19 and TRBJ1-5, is DGGITQSPKYLFRKEGQNVTLSCEQNLNHDAMYWYRQDPGQGLRLIYYSQIVNDFQKGDIAEGYSVSREKKESFPLTVTSAQKNPTAFYLCASSISGNNQPQHFGDGTRLSIL.

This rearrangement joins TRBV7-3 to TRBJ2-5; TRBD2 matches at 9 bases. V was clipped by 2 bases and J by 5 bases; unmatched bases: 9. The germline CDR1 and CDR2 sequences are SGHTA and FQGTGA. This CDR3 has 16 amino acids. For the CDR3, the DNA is TGTGCCAGCAGCTTACAGCCTAGCGGGACCGGGGAGACCCAGTACTTC. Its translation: CASSLQPSGTGETQYF.

CDR3 in amino acids: CASSFGTSGTYEQYF. The CDR3 region has the DNA TGTGCCAGCAGCTTTGGGACTAGCGGGACCTACGAGCAGTACTTC. The J gene is TRBJ2-7, the V gene TRBV7-9; the match to TRBD2 covers 13 bases. CDR3 size: 15 residues. Trimming removed 3 bases from V and 2 bases from J; junction bases left unmatched: 1. CDR1 SEHNR and CDR2 FQNEAQ come from the germline V gene (reference sequence).

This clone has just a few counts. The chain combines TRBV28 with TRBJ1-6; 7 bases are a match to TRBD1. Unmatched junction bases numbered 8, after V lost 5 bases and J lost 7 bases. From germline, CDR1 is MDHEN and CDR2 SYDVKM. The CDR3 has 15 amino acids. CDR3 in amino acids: CASSLPTGNNSPLHF. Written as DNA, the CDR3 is TGTGCCAGCAGTCTTCCGACAGGGAACAATTCACCCCTCCACTTT.